What follows are 6 T cell receptor beta chains derived from one specimen sequenced in a study of cytomegalovirus exposure and HLA in healthy donors. The PCR had 60 Vbeta and 13 Jbeta primers. Method: immunoSEQ multiplex PCR; TCRdb's copy keeps in-frame clones and lacks some. This sample has around 52,000 clones; approximately 80% occur once, and the top ten carry over 1.5%. Input material: PBMCs. All receptors derive from a middle-aged man in good health and CMV-seronegative.

This clone was counted a single time. The chain carries TRBV19 and TRBJ1-1, with TRBD1 matching over 7 bases. The CDR3 runs 16 residues. From germline, CDR1 is LNHDA and CDR2 SQIVND (reference sequence). V was pared by 3 bases and J by 1 base, with 8 bases of the junction left unmatched. As DNA, the CDR3 is TGTGCCAGTAGTATTTCCAGGGGGAGGAGGAACACTGAAGCTTTCTTT. Translated, it gives CASSISRGRRNTEAFF. The variable domain in full, with the rest retrieved from reference TRBV19 and TRBJ1-1, is DGGITQSPKYLFRKEGQNVTLSCEQNLNHDAMYWYRQDPGQGLRLIYYSQIVNDFQKGDIAEGYSVSREKKESFPLTVTSAQKNPTAFYLCASSISRGRRNTEAFFGQGTRLTVV.

The V and J genes are TRBV5-1 and TRBJ2-2; 9 bases line up with TRBD2. Per the germline V gene, CDR1 is SGHRS and CDR2 is YFSETQ. This CDR3 region has 16 residues. Trimming took 4 bases from V and 6 from J; bases not matched to a gene: 10. The CDR3 sequence is CASSPPIAGEPGELFF. For the CDR3, the DNA is TGCGCCAGCAGCCCACCCATAGCGGGGGAGCCCGGGGAGCTGTTTTTT. The variable domain in full, completed from reference TRBV5-1 and TRBJ2-2, reads KAGVTQTPRYLIKTRGQQVTLSCSPISGHRSVSWYQQTPGQGLQFLFEYFSETQRNKGNFPGRFSGRQFSNSRSEMNVSTLELGDSALYLCASSPPIAGEPGELFFGEGSRLTVL.

The chain employs TRBV5-1 and TRBJ2-6; the D gene is possibly TRBD1 (6 bases). Germline CDR1 is SGHRS and CDR2 is YFSETQ. This CDR3 is built from 20 residues. Trimming took 0 bases from V and 2 from J, leaving 21 bases between them. The CDR3 DNA reads TGCGCCAGCAGCTTGGGGGTCACAGGGAAGGTACTAGCTGGGGCCAACGTCCTGACTTTC. It yields the protein CASSLGVTGKVLAGANVLTF.

This chain links TRBV4-1 with TRBJ1-2; D call uncertain. With 0 bases removed from V and 4 bases from J, the gap between germline ends came to 15 bases. CDR3 length equals 16 residues. Germline loops: CDR1 MGHRA, CDR2 YSYEKL. The CDR3 spells CASSQDSVPKPYGYTF. DNA for the CDR3: TGCGCCAGCAGCCAAGATTCGGTACCTAAACCCTATGGCTACACCTTC.

This chain connects TRBV2 to TRBJ1-2; D perhaps matches TRBD1 (5 bases). The CDR3 runs 15 residues. V gave up 6 bases and J gave up 0 bases, with 14 bases separating them. From germline, CDR1 is SNHLY and CDR2 FYNNEI. The CDR3 protein is CASSITRQPNYGYTF. For the CDR3, the DNA is TGTGCCAGCAGCATCACAAGACAGCCTAACTATGGCTACACCTTC.

The chain uses TRBV30 and TRBJ1-4, with a possible D match to TRBD1 (6 bases). With 5 bases removed from V and 0 bases from J, the gap between germline ends came to 10 bases. CDR3 length: 14 amino acids. Per germline, CDR1 GTSNPN and CDR2 SVGIG (reference sequence). The CDR3 loop is CAWSQGATNEKLFF. As DNA, the CDR3 is TGTGCCTGGTCACAGGGTGCAACTAATGAAAAACTGTTTTTT.